The 18 T cell receptor beta chains below were found in one sample sequenced in a study of T cell responses to AZD1222 COVID-19 vaccine. The method was immunoSEQ multiplex PCR; TCRdb's version includes in-frame clones alone and lacks a portion of them. The sample records about 180,000 clones, around 93% being singletons. Material: peripheral blood, obtained 28 days after the second dose of the MenACWY control vaccine. All receptors derive from an adult who received the MenACWY meningococcal vaccine as a control.

The chain joins TRBV5-1 to TRBJ1-3; TRBD1 might be the D (5 bases). The germline V gene encodes CDR1 SGHRS and CDR2 YFSETQ. V dropped 4 bases and J dropped 3 bases, with 14 bases sitting between them. The CDR3 is 15 residues long. The CDR3 loop reads CASSLNPQGGNTIYF. DNA for the CDR3: TGCGCCAGCAGCCTCAATCCCCAGGGTGGAAACACCATATATTTT.

The chain has TRBV30 and TRBJ1-3; no reliable D call. CDR3 length equals 13 residues. Germline lookup yields CDR1 GTSNPN and CDR2 SVGIG (reference sequence). Trimming cost V 0 bases and J 0 bases, with 3 bases left between them. The CDR3 DNA is TGTGCCTGGAGTGTCCTCTCTGGAAACACCATATATTTT. This codes for CAWSVLSGNTIYF.

Here the CDR3 DNA reads TGTGCCAGCAGCTTAGAAAGGATTCGGCGGTTCCAAGAGACCCAGTACTTC. It is translated as CASSLERIRRFQETQYF. This chain connects TRBV11-2 to TRBJ2-5; D is undetermined. This CDR3 has 17 amino acids. V lost 0 bases and J lost 1, with 15 bases in between. The V gene's germline CDR1 is SGHAT and CDR2 FQNNGV.

This clone appeared a few times. V usage is TRBV2 and J usage is TRBJ2-7, with D tentatively TRBD1 (6 bases). Trimming took off 8 bases at V and 7 bases at J, with 18 bases between the two ends. CDR3 size: 13 residues. The V gene's germline CDR1 is SNHLY and CDR2 FYNNEI. The CDR3 loop is CASCDLRTAEQYF. CDR3 coding DNA: TGTGCCAGCTGCGACCTAAGGACAGCGGAGCAGTACTTC.

The rearrangement joins TRBV12-3 or TRBV12-4 to TRBJ1-2; D ambiguous. Trimming stripped 3 bases from V and 8 bases from J, with 13 bases between. The CDR3 extends over 13 amino acids. The chain's CDR3 is CASSFSLGRGYTF. The CDR3 DNA is TGTGCCAGCAGTTTTAGTCTCGGAAGGGGCTACACCTTC.

The CDR3 reads CASSIYRARTEAFF. The CDR3, as DNA: TGTGCCAGTAGTATATACAGGGCGCGCACTGAAGCTTTCTTT. This chain links TRBV19 with TRBJ1-1, with a weak D call TRBD1 (6 bases). Germline V gene data show CDR1 as LNHDA and CDR2 as SQIVND (reference sequence). The CDR3 runs 14 residues. Deletions cut 2 bases from V and 4 bases from J, with 11 bases between.

The sample holds one count of this clone. The chain has TRBV28 and TRBJ1-1, with D possibly matching TRBD1 (6 bases). The germline V gene encodes CDR1 MDHEN and CDR2 SYDVKM. This CDR3 is 14 amino acids long. V lost 3 bases and J 5 bases, leaving 13 bases between the germline ends. The DNA of the CDR3 is TGTGCCAGCAGTTTTGTGGGGGGCATGACTGAAGCTTTCTTT. Its protein product is CASSFVGGMTEAFF. Variable domain in full (rest from reference TRBV28 and TRBJ1-1): DVKVTQSSRYLVKRTGEKVFLECVQDMDHENMFWYRQDPGLGLRLIYFSYDVKMKEKGDIPEGYSVSREKKERFSLILESASTNQTSMYLCASSFVGGMTEAFFGQGTRLTVV.

This sequence joins TRBV12-3 or TRBV12-4 and TRBJ1-1; the D is unclear. V gave up 7 bases and J gave up 3 bases, with 6 bases separating them. The CDR3 runs to 11 residues. CDR3 amino acids: CASKLYTEAFF. In DNA form, the CDR3 reads TGTGCCAGCAAGCTTTACACTGAAGCTTTCTTT.

CDR3 protein: CASSLDRGNYGYTF. The CDR3 DNA is TGCGCCAGCAGCTTGGACAGGGGAAACTATGGCTACACCTTC. The V gene is TRBV5-1, the J gene TRBJ1-2; 7 bases are a match to TRBD1. The CDR3 sequence is 14 residues long. V lost 0 bases to trimming and J lost 2 bases; unmatched junction nucleotides: 1. CDR1 SGHRS and CDR2 YFSETQ come from the germline V gene.

The chain combines TRBV2 with TRBJ2-3; possible D gene TRBD1, 6 bases. V lost 10 bases and J lost 4, with 21 bases in between. Germline lookup yields CDR1 SNHLY and CDR2 FYNNEI. The CDR3 sequence is 15 residues long. CDR3 in amino acids: CATNPKLGGADTQYF. CDR3 nucleotide sequence: TGTGCCACCAACCCGAAACTAGGGGGTGCAGATACGCAGTATTTT.

The chain has TRBV3-1 (or the pseudogene TRBV3-2) and TRBJ2-1; TRBD2 matches 9 bases. Germline V gene sequence: CDR1 LGHDT, CDR2 YNNKEL (reference sequence). This CDR3 has 16 amino acids. The J segment lost 7 bases and the V segment lost 4 bases, leaving 11 bases of the junction unmatched. CDR3 sequence (DNA): TGTGCCAGCAGCCTCAACTTCGCGGGGGGGACTAATGAGCAGTTCTTC. Encoded protein: CASSLNFAGGTNEQFF.

The chain joins TRBV10-3 to TRBJ1-1; tentative D call: TRBD1 (6 bases). Germline assignment: CDR1 ENHRY and CDR2 SYGVKD. The length of the CDR3 is 12 residues. V shed 4 bases and J shed 7 bases, with 10 bases lying between them. This chain's CDR3 is CAISGGRDEAFF. The CDR3 region has the DNA TGTGCCATCAGTGGGGGGCGGGATGAAGCTTTCTTT.

The genes are TRBV11-2 and TRBJ2-3; D is perhaps TRBD2 (6 bases). Per germline, CDR1 SGHAT and CDR2 FQNNGV. V was pared by 1 base and J by 0 bases, with 8 bases between. This CDR3 is built from 15 residues. DNA for the CDR3: TGTGCCAGCAGCTTAGCGGGGAGGAGCACAGATACGCAGTATTTT. It codes for CASSLAGRSTDTQYF.

This rearrangement joins TRBV6-2 or TRBV6-3 to TRBJ2-7, with 10 bases lining up with TRBD2. Germline trimming cut 4 bases from V and 0 bases from J; bases unmatched to any gene: 6. CDR1 is MNHEY, CDR2 SVGEGT, per germline. The CDR3 covers 16 residues. DNA for the CDR3: TGTGCCAGCAGTTCCCATAGCGGGGGGAGCTCCTACGAGCAGTACTTC. Protein: CASSSHSGGSSYEQYF.

CDR3 region: CASSQFPGQGIHGYTF. CDR3 sequence (DNA): TGTGCCAGCAGCCAATTCCCGGGACAGGGGATTCATGGCTACACCTTC. V is TRBV3-1 (or the pseudogene TRBV3-2) and J is TRBJ1-2, with TRBD1 matching over 10 bases. V lost 2 bases and J lost 6; bases outside the gene matches: 9. CDR1 is LGHDT, CDR2 YNNKEL, per germline (reference sequence). This CDR3 contains 16 residues.

This chain joins TRBV6-5 and TRBJ1-2; the D is unclear. The V gene lost 10 bases and the J gene lost 8 bases, with 23 bases spanning the gap. This CDR3 contains 14 residues. Germline lookup yields CDR1 MNHEY and CDR2 SVGAGI. The chain's CDR3 is CAISFLERPRGYTF. CDR3 sequence (DNA): TGTGCCATTTCGTTCTTAGAGCGGCCCCGAGGCTACACCTTC.

The genes are TRBV29-1 and TRBJ2-2; D is undetermined. Germline lookup yields CDR1 SQVTM and CDR2 ANQGSEA. Trimming stripped 6 bases from V and 5 bases from J, with 10 bases between. The CDR3 length is 12 residues. For the CDR3, the DNA is TGCAGCGTGCAGACCGGGACCGGGGAGCTGTTTTTT. This sequence encodes CSVQTGTGELFF.

Only one count was recorded for this clone. The identical CDR3 is also encoded by other nucleotide sequences in the sample. The gene calls are TRBV5-4 and TRBJ1-3, with no clear D. This CDR3 comprises 16 residues. Trimming shortened V by 0 bases and J by 0 bases, and 10 bases separated the two germline ends. From germline, CDR1 is SGHNT and CDR2 YYREEE (reference sequence). CDR3 DNA: TGTGCCAGCAGCTTGGGCGGATCGAGCTCTGGAAACACCATATATTTT. Its protein is CASSLGGSSSGNTIYF.